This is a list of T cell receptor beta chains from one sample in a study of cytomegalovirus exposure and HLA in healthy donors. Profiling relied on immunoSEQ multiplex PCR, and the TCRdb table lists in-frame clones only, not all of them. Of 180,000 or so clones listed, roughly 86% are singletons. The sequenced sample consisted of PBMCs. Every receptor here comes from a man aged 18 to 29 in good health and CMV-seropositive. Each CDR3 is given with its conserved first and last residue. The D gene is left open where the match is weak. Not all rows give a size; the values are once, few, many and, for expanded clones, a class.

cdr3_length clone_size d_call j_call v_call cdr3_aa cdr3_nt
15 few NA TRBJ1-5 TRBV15 CATSGGGTLVPPQHF TGTGCCACCAGCGGAGGAGGGACTCTAGTCCCGCCCCAGCATTTT
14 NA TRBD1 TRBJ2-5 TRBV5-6 CASSFGTGSETQYF TGTGCCAGCAGCTTTGGGACAGGGTCCGAGACCCAGTACTTC
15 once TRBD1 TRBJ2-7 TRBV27 CASSLQGASAYEQYF TGTGCCAGCAGTTTACAGGGGGCGAGTGCCTACGAGCAGTACTTC
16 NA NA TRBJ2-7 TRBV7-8 CASSLGGASGSYEQYF TGTGCCAGCAGCTTAGGGGGGGCTAGCGGCAGCTACGAGCAGTACTTC
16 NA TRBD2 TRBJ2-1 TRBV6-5 CASSYSRLAGNNEQFF TGTGCCAGCAGTTACTCGAGACTAGCGGGGAACAATGAGCAGTTCTTC
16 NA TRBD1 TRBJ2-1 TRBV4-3 CASSQGTGGSYNEQFF TGCGCCAGCAGCCAGGGAACAGGGGGTTCCTACAATGAGCAGTTCTTC
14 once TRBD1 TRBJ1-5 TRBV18 CASSLNDRDQPQHF TGTGCCAGCTCACTGAACGACAGGGATCAGCCCCAGCATTTT
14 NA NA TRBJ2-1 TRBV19 CASSDRSGPNEQFF TGTGCCAGTAGCGACAGGAGCGGTCCCAATGAGCAGTTCTTC
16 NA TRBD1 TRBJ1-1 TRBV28 CASSSPAAGGNTEAFF TGTGCCAGCAGTTCCCCTGCCGCAGGGGGTAACACTGAAGCTTTCTTT
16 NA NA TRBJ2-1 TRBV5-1 CASSLEVWSSYNEQFF TGCGCCAGCAGCTTGGAAGTCTGGAGCTCCTACAATGAGCAGTTCTTC
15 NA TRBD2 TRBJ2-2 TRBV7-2 CASSSGLAGYWELFF TGTGCCAGCAGCTCCGGACTAGCGGGGTATTGGGAGCTGTTTTTT
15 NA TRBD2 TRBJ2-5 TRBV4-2 CASSPTSGRGETQYF TGTGCCAGCAGCCCGACTAGCGGGAGAGGGGAGACCCAGTACTTC
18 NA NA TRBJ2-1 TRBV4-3 CASSQDPLVVAAYNEQFF TGCGCCAGCAGCCAAGATCCTCTGGTGGTAGCGGCATACAATGAGCAGTTCTTC
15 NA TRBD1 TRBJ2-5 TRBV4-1 CASSQNRGLGETQYF TGCGCCAGCAGCCAAAACAGGGGGCTAGGAGAGACCCAGTACTTC
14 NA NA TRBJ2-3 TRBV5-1 CASSYGQNTDTQYF TGCGCCAGCAGCTATGGACAGAACACAGATACGCAGTATTTT
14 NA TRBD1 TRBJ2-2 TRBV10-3 CAISATGATGELFF TGTGCCATCAGTGCCACAGGGGCCACCGGGGAGCTGTTTTTT
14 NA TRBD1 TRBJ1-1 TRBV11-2 CASSLGQGALEAFF TGTGCCAGCAGCTTAGGACAGGGGGCCCTTGAAGCTTTCTTT
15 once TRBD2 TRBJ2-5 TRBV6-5 CASRPGLAEQETQYF TGTGCCAGCAGACCCGGACTAGCGGAGCAAGAGACCCAGTACTTC
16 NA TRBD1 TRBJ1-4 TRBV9 CASSAGRGDRDEKLFF TGTGCCAGCAGCGCAGGCAGGGGGGATCGGGATGAAAAACTGTTTTTT
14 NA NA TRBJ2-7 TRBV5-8 CASSLDRPSYEQYF TGTGCCAGCAGCTTGGACAGACCCTCCTACGAGCAGTACTTC
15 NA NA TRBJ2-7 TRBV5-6 CASSFGQAYSYEQYF TGTGCCAGCAGCTTTGGGCAGGCGTATTCCTACGAGCAGTACTTC
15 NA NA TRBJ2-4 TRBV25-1 CASSEEGLAKNIQYF TGTGCCAGCAGTGAAGAGGGACTAGCCAAAAACATTCAGTACTTC
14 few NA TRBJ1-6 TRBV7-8 CASSYQGLNSPLHF TGTGCCAGCAGTTATCAGGGTCTGAATTCACCCCTCCACTTT
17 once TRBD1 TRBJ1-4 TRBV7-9 CASSLRPGQGGGEKLFF TGTGCCAGCAGCTTAAGGCCGGGACAGGGTGGCGGTGAAAAACTGTTTTTT
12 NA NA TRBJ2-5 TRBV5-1 CASSPQGETQYF TGCGCCAGCAGCCCACAGGGAGAGACCCAGTACTTC
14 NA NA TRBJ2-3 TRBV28 CASSPRGKTDTQYF TGTGCCAGCAGTCCCCGGGGAAAAACAGATACGCAGTATTTT
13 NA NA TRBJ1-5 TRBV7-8 CASSLREVQPQHF TGTGCCAGCAGCTTGAGGGAGGTCCAGCCCCAGCATTTT
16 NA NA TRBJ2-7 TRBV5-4 CASSQGASASPYEQYF TGTGCCAGCAGCCAAGGTGCGAGCGCAAGTCCCTACGAGCAGTACTTC
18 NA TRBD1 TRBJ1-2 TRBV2 CASSEIIDTGGGDYGYTF TGTGCCAGCAGTGAAATCATCGATACAGGGGGAGGCGACTATGGCTACACCTTC
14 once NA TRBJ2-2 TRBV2 CASSSQGGTGELFF TGTGCCAGCAGTTCCCAGGGGGGCACCGGGGAGCTGTTTTTT
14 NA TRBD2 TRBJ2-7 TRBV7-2 CASSSGGGNYEQYF TGTGCCAGCAGCTCGGGCGGGGGTAACTACGAGCAGTACTTC
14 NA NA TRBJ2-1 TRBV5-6 CASSLGSPNNEQFF TGTGCCAGCAGCCTCGGTTCTCCCAACAATGAGCAGTTCTTC
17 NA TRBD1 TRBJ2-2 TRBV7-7 CASSSGQGGKNTGELFF TGTGCTAGCAGCTCAGGACAGGGGGGAAAGAACACCGGGGAGCTGTTTTTT
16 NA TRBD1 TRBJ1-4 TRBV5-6 CASSSFRDRVDEKLFF TGTGCCAGCAGCTCTTTCCGGGACAGGGTAGATGAAAAACTGTTTTTT
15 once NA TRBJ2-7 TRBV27 CASRESGSLGYEQYF TGTGCCAGTAGGGAGTCAGGTTCTTTAGGCTACGAGCAGTACTTC
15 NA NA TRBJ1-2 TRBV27 CASSPSVGANYGYTF TGTGCCAGCAGTCCCTCCGTGGGAGCTAACTATGGCTACACCTTC
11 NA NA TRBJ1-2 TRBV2 CASGADYGYTF TGTGCCAGCGGGGCGGACTATGGCTACACCTTC
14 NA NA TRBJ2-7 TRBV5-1 CASSTPGTVYEQYF TGCGCCAGCAGCACCCCCGGGACTGTCTACGAGCAGTACTTC
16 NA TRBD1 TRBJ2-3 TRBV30 CALSKGRTGHAGTQYF TGTGCTCTTTCGAAAGGGCGGACAGGGCATGCCGGTACGCAGTATTTT
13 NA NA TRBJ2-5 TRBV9 CASSVSTQETQYF TGTGCCAGCAGCGTCTCTACCCAAGAGACCCAGTACTTC
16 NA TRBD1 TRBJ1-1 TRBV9 CASSVASQGANTEAFF TGTGCCAGCAGCGTAGCAAGCCAGGGGGCCAACACTGAAGCTTTCTTT
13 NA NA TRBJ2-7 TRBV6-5 CASSYSQGYEQYF TGTGCCAGCAGTTACTCACAGGGCTACGAGCAGTACTTC